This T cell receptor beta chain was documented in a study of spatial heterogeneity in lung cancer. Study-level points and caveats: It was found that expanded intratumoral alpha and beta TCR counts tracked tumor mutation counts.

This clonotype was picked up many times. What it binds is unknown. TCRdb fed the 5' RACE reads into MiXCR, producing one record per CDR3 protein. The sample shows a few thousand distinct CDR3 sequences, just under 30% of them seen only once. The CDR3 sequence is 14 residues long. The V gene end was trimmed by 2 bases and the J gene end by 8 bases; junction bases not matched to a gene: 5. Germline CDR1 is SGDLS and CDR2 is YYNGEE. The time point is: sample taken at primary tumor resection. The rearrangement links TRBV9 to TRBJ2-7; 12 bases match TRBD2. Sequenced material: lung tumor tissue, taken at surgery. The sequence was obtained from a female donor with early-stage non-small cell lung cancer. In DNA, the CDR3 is TGTGCCAGCAGCGTTGGAGGACTAGCGGGGAAGCAGTACTTC. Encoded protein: CASSVGGLAGKQYF.